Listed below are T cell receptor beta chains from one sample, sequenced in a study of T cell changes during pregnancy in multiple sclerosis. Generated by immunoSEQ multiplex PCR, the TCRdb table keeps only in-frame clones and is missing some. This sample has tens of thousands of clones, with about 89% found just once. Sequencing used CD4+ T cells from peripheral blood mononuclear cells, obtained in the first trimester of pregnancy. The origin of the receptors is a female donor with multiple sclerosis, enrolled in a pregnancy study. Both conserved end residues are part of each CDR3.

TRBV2,CASNLGTGNSYEQYF
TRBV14,CASSRQTAQPQHF
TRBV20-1,CSASQETQYF
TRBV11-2,CASSPWAGYGYTF
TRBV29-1,CSVGTGQETQYF
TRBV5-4,CASTSGGELPNEKLFF
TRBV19,CASRGNTAEQYF
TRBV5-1,CASSLGAGPSSEAFF
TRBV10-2,CASSEERGGTGELFF
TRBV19,CASSTVRDDSSPSF
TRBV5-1,CASSLVGGGSYGYTF
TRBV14,CASSQFGTSGIDEQFF
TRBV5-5,CASSSSLRGIEAFF
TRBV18,CASSAPGLAGAADTQYF
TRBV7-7,CASSLGTSGRETQYF
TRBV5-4,CASRPGQGTDTQYF
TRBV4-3,CASSQVGTYSTDTQYF
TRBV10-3,CAISTGNRENTIYF
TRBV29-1,CSVGQSYEQYF
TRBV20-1,CSSKPLNEQFF
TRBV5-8,CASSLVSGRENEKLFF
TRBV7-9,CASSLVWARDADNEQFF
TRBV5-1,CASSTGQGWSGYTF
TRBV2,CASRGGDRNEQFF
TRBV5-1,CASSVGGYTDTQYF
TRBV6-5,CASSYSNRGNQPQHF
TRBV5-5,CASSLTTGLDYGYTF
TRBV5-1,CASSLDGTYEQYF
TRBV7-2,CASSLVWTSGGNEQFF
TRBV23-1,CASGTNAQGWETQYF
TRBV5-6,CASSEVGQGKDTQYF
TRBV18,CASSPGIQETQYF
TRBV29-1,CSVEQRGGTYGYTF
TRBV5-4,CASSFELAGYNEQFF
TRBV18,CASSPGGLGQETQYF